The sequence of this TCR beta chain was determined in a study of shared clonotypes between healthy human individuals (dated by TCRdb to 2018 to 2020). Notes on the research overall: A few men and a couple of women, aged 18 to 49 years, made up the cohort. To increase sequencing depth and limit assay-specific biases, different laboratories used diverse techniques to prepare libraries and sequence TCR repertoires. Blood TCR repertoires of five healthy adults were deeply sequenced to estimate repertoire size and the extent of clonotype sharing between individuals. For each donor, CD4 naive and CD4 memory were each given three plates, CD8 naive was given two plates, and CD8 memory was given one plate. Between about 0.8 and 9 billion PBMCs per donor were obtained by leukapheresis. Overall study outcomes, separate from this receptor: When several donors were compared, the shared fraction of clonotypes was approximately 5% for naive CD4, 3% to 4% for naive CD8, more than 2% for memory CD4, and under 0.5% for memory CD8. Pairwise subsampling indicated that sequencing depth was expected to affect the degree of clonotype sharing among donors. Sampling was limited to blood, and TCR repertoires in tissue likely differ from TCR repertoires in blood. Compared with non-shared clonotypes, the clonotypes found in all four sorted-subset donors had higher generation probabilities. Incomplete sequencing was indicated by rarefaction of sorted-subset datasets, despite the large sequencing depth. Larger estimated clonotype richness was generally found for naive subsets than for memory subsets. The genetic and exposure-history diversity represented was limited by the small number of donors.

From a lookup of the germline V gene (reference sequence), CDR1 and CDR2 are MNHEY and SMNVEV. The CDR3 contains 17 residues, cysteine and phenylalanine counted. This entry keeps only the CDR3 DNA: 51 bases, framed from base 1. V drops 8 bases and J drops 1 base, leaving 20 bases in between. The donors were healthy, HIV-negative adults who had no recently reported acute infections or vaccinations. Every donor was a Caucasian adult living in Nashville, Tennessee, USA. CD4+ T cells were enriched by magnetic negative selection; naive cells were then positively selected on CD45RA, and the negative fraction formed the memory subset. Blood was obtained by leukapheresis, after which PBMCs were separated by Ficoll-Histopaque density gradient centrifugation and cryopreserved in liquid nitrogen vapor phase. Analytical flow cytometry was used to check the purity and quantity of every magnetically sorted T cell population. From each sorted fraction, genomic DNA was isolated and quantified by UV absorbance on a Nanodrop 2000c.

This clone was recorded once. Its cognate antigen has yet to be identified. No base qualities exist here, and no much larger clone lies one base off it. Using the deep immunoSEQ assay, TCR CDR3 regions were amplified from genomic DNA by multiplex PCR. Extracted genomic DNA from each cell subset was spread evenly across all wells of several immunoSEQ 96-well plates, with each plate serving as a replicate. For sorted subsets, about 210 ng of genomic DNA, equivalent to some 33,000 T cell genomes, went into each replicate PCR. The purified libraries were quantified using a Qubit 3.0 fluorometer, sized with a Bioanalyzer 2100, and then quantified again using the KAPA Library Quantification kit. Each immunoSEQ 96-well plate was sequenced on its own single-read 150-cycle Illumina NextSeq 550 flow cell. The authors' pipeline ran thus. Because only junctional sequences without quality scores were contained in the immunoSEQ output, filtering matching that applied to full-length reads could not be performed. Sequences were annotated with PyIR, a Python wrapper for IgBLAST v1.9, using IMGT germline references to assign V/J genes and CDR3. Reads were removed for weak V/J assignments (E-value above 1e-6), missing CDR3, stop codons, out-of-frame junctions, or ambiguous translated residues. A V3J clonotype was defined by an identical inferred V gene, J gene, and CDR3 amino acid sequence. Percentage overlap between repertoires was calculated by dividing the number of shared unique clonotypes by the size of the smaller repertoire. Repertoire richness was assessed with RTK rarefaction, the Chao1 estimator, and Recon v2.1 estimates of unobserved clonotypes. For all TCRbeta clonotypes obtained by the gDNA method from a handful of donors, generation probabilities were computed with OLGA. TCRdb took over this immuneACCESS table, retaining in-frame rearrangements with V and J assigned. Such tables are incomplete; in checked studies, under half of the missing clones stem from an unresolved V gene, and the remainder is unexplained. V and J calls and clone size are those listed in that table; D and trimming were worked out from the DNA. This sample holds about 1.5 million clones; 96% were observed only once. In total, the top ten clones hold approximately 1.2% of the sample.

This clonotype was obtained from a man younger than 45 in good health. The V and J segments used are TRBV27 and TRBJ2-2, with the D assignment possibly TRBD1 or TRBD2, given 5 matching bases for each. Sequencing was carried out using naive CD4+ T cells sorted from blood. Read against the paper, the sample's cell subset or site label means: CD45RA+ positively selected. CDR3 reads: CASQRRGAVWNTGELFF. The DNA sequence reads TGTGCCAGCCAACGCCGGGGCGCGGTATGGAACACCGGGGAGCTGTTTTTT.